The 16 T cell receptor beta chains listed next were all sequenced from one sample in a study of blood T cell repertoires in COVID-19. Clones were read by immunoSEQ multiplex PCR, and TCRdb kept only the in-frame ones, dropping some. This table holds approximately 380,000 clones, about 89% found once. The sequenced sample consisted of PBMCs or T cells enriched from blood (not recorded which). These receptors were obtained from a woman aged 40 to 49 who had been exposed to COVID-19.

V usage is TRBV7-9 and J usage is TRBJ2-1; 14 nucleotides agree with TRBD2. CDR3 length: 15 amino acids. V trimming: 5 bases; J trimming: 10 bases; junction bases outside the gene matches: 7. Germline values: CDR1 SEHNR, CDR2 FQNEAQ (reference sequence). CDR3 loop: CASSPGTSGRHEQFF. As DNA, the CDR3 is TGTGCCAGCAGCCCCGGGACTAGCGGGAGACACGAGCAGTTCTTC.

The chain employs TRBV5-1 and TRBJ2-1; TRBD1 agrees at 9 bases. CDR1 is SGHRS, CDR2 YFSETQ, per germline. The CDR3 has 16 amino acids. After removal of 0 bases from V and 1 base from J, the junction contained 2 bases not matched to a gene. CDR3 in amino acids: CASSLAGTGSYNEQFF. CDR3 in DNA: TGCGCCAGCAGCTTGGCTGGGACAGGGTCCTACAATGAGCAGTTCTTC.

V and J are TRBV25-1 and TRBJ2-4, with 8 nucleotides matching TRBD1. CDR1 is MGHDK and CDR2 is SYGVNS in the germline V gene. V shed 4 bases, J shed 4 bases, and the junction held 9 bases outside the gene matches. The CDR3 loop spans 16 amino acids. CDR3 DNA sequence: TGTGCCAGCAGTGCTGCAGGGGGCGCTTTAAAAAACATTCAGTACTTC. This codes for CASSAAGGALKNIQYF.

The gene calls are TRBV5-1 and TRBJ1-6; D not certain. Deletions cut 2 bases from V and 8 bases from J, with 11 bases between. The CDR3 is 14 residues long. Germline loops: CDR1 SGHRS, CDR2 YFSETQ. The CDR3 coding sequence is TGCGCCAGCAGCTTCGGACGGACTGATTCACCCCTCCACTTT. Translated, it gives CASSFGRTDSPLHF. Together with reference TRBV5-1 and TRBJ1-6, the CDR3 gives the full variable domain: KAGVTQTPRYLIKTRGQQVTLSCSPISGHRSVSWYQQTPGQGLQFLFEYFSETQRNKGNFPGRFSGRQFSNSRSEMNVSTLELGDSALYLCASSFGRTDSPLHFGNGTRLTVT.

The chain's CDR3 is CASSYGAGIQQYF. The CDR3 coding sequence is TGTGCCAGCAGTTATGGGGCAGGGATCCAGCAGTACTTC. The J gene is TRBJ2-7, the V gene TRBV6-5, with a weak D call TRBD1 (5 bases). The germline gives CDR1 MNHEY, CDR2 SVGAGI. V was pared by 3 bases and J by 8 bases, with 14 bases between. The length of the CDR3 is 13 residues.

V is TRBV6-1 and J is TRBJ2-3; D gene uncertain. The CDR3 sequence is 16 residues long. Trimming cost V 2 bases and J 2 bases, with 14 bases left between them. From germline, CDR1 is MNHNS and CDR2 SASEGT. CDR3 DNA sequence: TGTGCCAGCAGTGAAAGCATGGGCACTTCCACAGATACGCAGTATTTT. This gives the protein CASSESMGTSTDTQYF.

This clone was seen a handful of times. The chain couples TRBV10-3 to TRBJ1-1, with TRBD1 matching 7 bases. V dropped 7 bases and J dropped 1; count of bases not matched to a gene: 3. This CDR3 is built from 13 residues. Germline V lookup: CDR1 ENHRY, CDR2 SYGVKD. The CDR3 DNA is TGTGCCATCAAAAGACAGGGGAACACTGAAGCTTTCTTT. It specifies CAIKRQGNTEAFF.

The gene calls are TRBV9 and TRBJ2-3; perhaps TRBD1 as D (7 bases). Germline V lookup: CDR1 SGDLS, CDR2 YYNGEE. This CDR3 contains 14 residues. V was shortened by 6 bases and J by 3 bases, with 14 bases between the two germline ends. The CDR3 loop reads CASNRQGGTDTQYF. The CDR3 coding sequence is TGTGCCAGCAACCGACAGGGAGGAACAGATACGCAGTATTTT.

The rearrangement joins TRBV13 to TRBJ1-4; D may be TRBD1 (6 bases). The germline V and J ends were trimmed by 4 bases and 0 bases, with 21 bases remaining between them. Germline CDR1 PRHDT, CDR2 FYEKMQ (reference sequence). The CDR3 totals 19 residues. CDR3 in amino acids: CASSSPWGRPIATNEKLFF. DNA of the CDR3: TGTGCCAGCAGCTCTCCGTGGGGGCGGCCGATAGCAACTAATGAAAAACTGTTTTTT. Drawing the rest from reference TRBV13 and TRBJ1-4, the complete variable domain is AAGVIQSPRHLIKEKRETATLKCYPIPRHDTVYWYQQGPGQDPQFLISFYEKMQSDKGSIPDRFSAQQFSDYHSELNMSSLELGDSALYFCASSSPWGRPIATNEKLFFGSGTQLSVL.

V gene TRBV6-2 or TRBV6-3 combines with J gene TRBJ1-4; 8 bases line up with TRBD1. CDR1 MNHEY and CDR2 SVGEGT come from the germline V gene. This CDR3 is built from 13 residues. V trimming: 6 bases; J trimming: 5 bases; junction bases outside the gene matches: 2. CDR3 sequence: CASSRTGNEKLFF. In DNA form, the CDR3 reads TGTGCCAGCAGCAGGACAGGGAATGAAAAACTGTTTTTT.

This chain links TRBV2 with TRBJ1-6; 10 bases align to TRBD1. In germline, CDR1 is SNHLY, CDR2 FYNNEI. J was trimmed by 10 bases and V by 6 bases; bases with no gene match: 12. There are 16 residues in the CDR3. The CDR3 loop is CASSDRQGAKGSPLHF. The CDR3 DNA reads as TGTGCCAGCAGCGACCGACAGGGGGCGAAAGGATCACCCCTCCACTTT.

The chain employs TRBV6-6 and TRBJ1-1; possibly TRBD1 for D (5 bases). CDR1 and CDR2 (germline): MNHNY, SVGAGI (reference sequence). Trimming removed 8 bases at V and 5 bases at J, with 12 bases between. The CDR3 runs 12 residues. CDR3 in amino acids: CASAPGGTEAFF. CDR3 bases: TGTGCCAGCGCACCGGGGGGGACTGAAGCTTTCTTT.

The CDR3 is CASSVGTGGRQPQHF. The CDR3 nucleotides are TGTGCCAGCAGCGTAGGGACAGGCGGTCGTCAGCCCCAGCATTTT. V is TRBV9 and J is TRBJ1-5, with 7 positions matching TRBD1. Germline V gene lookup returns CDR1 SGDLS and CDR2 YYNGEE. The CDR3 spans 15 residues. V shed 0 bases, J shed 6 bases, and the junction held 6 bases outside the gene matches.

This chain links TRBV30 with TRBJ2-5, with TRBD1 identical over 7 bases. Germline assignment: CDR1 GTSNPN and CDR2 SVGIG (reference sequence). Trimming cost V 0 bases and J 7 bases; bases outside gene matches: 14. The CDR3 has 16 amino acids. CDR3 residues: CAWSVPRTGRARTQYF. CDR3 nucleotides: TGTGCCTGGAGTGTCCCGCGGACAGGCAGGGCGAGGACCCAGTACTTC.

V and J are TRBV4-3 and TRBJ1-2; the match to TRBD1 covers 7 bases. CDR1 and CDR2 from the germline V gene are LGHNA and YSLEER. CDR3 length: 15 amino acids. Germline trimming cut 0 bases from V and 4 bases from J; bases unmatched to any gene: 5. The CDR3 loop reads CASSQDPQGSYGYTF. The CDR3 DNA is TGCGCCAGCAGCCAAGATCCACAGGGGAGCTATGGCTACACCTTC.

The sample holds one count of this clone. The chain links TRBV6-5 to TRBJ2-7; the D gene is possibly TRBD2 (7 bases). Germline loops: CDR1 MNHEY, CDR2 SVGAGI. The V and J ends lost 0 bases and 1 base respectively, with 10 bases between them. This CDR3 is 15 amino acids long. The CDR3 region has the DNA TGTGCCAGCAGTTACTCAGGGGGGGTGTCCTACGAGCAGTACTTC. Its protein is CASSYSGGVSYEQYF.